This TCR beta chain comes out of a study of cytomegalovirus exposure and HLA in healthy donors. This CDR3 region has 15 residues. The trim removed 4 bases at V and 7 bases at J, leaving 8 bases unmatched. Per the germline V gene, CDR1 is SGHVS and CDR2 is FQNEAQ. Both 60 Vbeta primers and 13 Jbeta primers went into the PCR. The method was immunoSEQ multiplex PCR; TCRdb's version includes in-frame clones alone and lacks a portion of them. Of approximately 100,000 clones in the sample, approximately 66% are singletons; the top ten hold around 3.3%. The clonotype was recovered from a woman in her forties or fifties in good health and CMV-seronegative. V gene TRBV7-8 combines with J gene TRBJ1-1; the match to TRBD1 covers 11 bases. The sample taken for sequencing was PBMCs. Here the CDR3 reads CASSSRTGTGGEAFF. Here the CDR3 DNA reads TGTGCCAGCAGCTCTAGGACCGGGACAGGGGGTGAAGCTTTCTTT.